This TCR beta chain stems from a study of memory CD4+ T cells and cytomegalovirus serostatus. Findings of the study overall: Each of 67 CMV-associated TCRbeta sequences occurred in one to five individuals. CMV serostatus prediction reached median AUC approximately 0.95, or 0.91 with US-trained model. The CMV-associated TCR signature appears largely within the CD4+ memory repertoire.

This table comes from immunoSEQ multiplex PCR, and its TCRdb copy is limited to in-frame clones, with some not included. The repertoire has about 56,000 clones, over 80% of them found once; the top ten carry approximately 0.44%. About this clone itself: Its antigen remains unidentified.

Single viable CD3+CD4+CD8-CD45RO+ cells were sorted as the memory CD4+ T cells. CMV serostatus came from serum IgG against pp150, pp28, p38, p52. CDR1 and CDR2 (germline): SGHAT, FQNNGV. V lost 0 bases, J lost 0 bases, and 15 bases lay in between. CDR3 length: 18 residues. This receptor was identified in an adult in good health and CMV-seronegative. Sequenced input: memory CD4+ T cells from blood. V usage is TRBV11-2 and J usage is TRBJ2-1, with D possibly TRBD1 on 5 matching bases. CDR3 DNA: TGTGCCAGCAGCTTAGAGGCAGGGATCCTCAGCTCCTACAATGAGCAGTTCTTC. Amino acid sequence: CASSLEAGILSSYNEQFF.